The sample holds many counts of the clone carrying this TCR beta chain. Its antigen is not known. This specimen belongs to a study of CD8+CD57+ T cells in acquired aplastic anemia. The wider study: Sorted cells (CD4+ and CD8+) yielded DNA amounts that averaged about 3.4 ug. CD4+ cells from healthy donors averaged roughly 11 million reads. Study-level results: Patients and controls shared twenty-nine CD8+ CDR3 sequences, highly expressed in patients.

Profiling of TCR beta VDJ combinations and CDR3 sequences used genomic DNA as template. From the reads, TCRdb called clonotypes with MiXCR, one entry per CDR3 protein. This repertoire shows roughly 81,000 distinct CDR3 sequences, around 44% found once; its top ten account for roughly 70%. The CDR3 contains 15 residues. V lost 4 bases, J lost 0 bases, and 10 bases lay in between. Looked up from germline, CDR1 is SGDLS and CDR2 is YYNGEE. The chain uses TRBV9 and TRBJ2-2, with D possibly matching TRBD1 (6 bases). The sequencing input was sorted CD4+, CD8+, or CD8+CD57+ T cells (not recorded which) from PBMCs. The receptor was derived from a human donor in good health, serving as a control. CDR3 residues: CASSTGTSNTGELFF. DNA for the CDR3: TGTGCCAGCAGCACCGGGACATCGAACACCGGGGAGCTGTTTTTT.